What follows are 14 T cell receptor beta chains derived from one specimen sequenced in a study of T-cell memory formation after mild COVID-19. TCRdb re-called the 5' RACE reads through MiXCR, storing one row per CDR3 protein. The table includes 250,000 to 300,000 distinct CDR3 sequences, 16% detected once. Sequencing was done on a sample of PBMCs or a T cell subset sorted from them (not recorded which). The source of these receptors is a man between 18 and 35 years old who had mild COVID-19 (a few samples of this study predate the infection). Cell type and time point are not known.

This clonotype occurred a few times. The CDR3 bases are TGTGCCAGCAGCCTCGGAGTGGCGGGGAACACTGAAGCTTTCTTT. This gives the protein CASSLGVAGNTEAFF. The V gene is TRBV7-6, the J gene TRBJ1-1; no reliable D call. CDR3 length equals 15 residues. V shed 5 bases and J shed 1 base, with 14 bases lying between them. CDR1 and CDR2 (germline): SGHVS, FNYEAQ.

The chain couples TRBV7-3 to TRBJ2-2; 8 bases map to TRBD1. With V trimmed by 0 bases and J by 4 bases, 4 bases remained unmatched. Germline V lookup: CDR1 SGHTA, CDR2 FQGTGA. This CDR3 contains 16 residues. The DNA of the CDR3 is TGTGCCAGCAGCTTAACAGGGGGGACAGGCACCGGGGAGCTGTTTTTT. Its translation is CASSLTGGTGTGELFF.

The rearrangement uses TRBV7-6 and TRBJ2-5; D is undetermined. CDR1 is SGHVS and CDR2 is FNYEAQ in the germline V gene. There are 14 residues in the CDR3. Between the trimmed V and J ends, which lost 1 base and 1 base, there was a span of 7 bases. CDR3 nucleotide sequence: TGTGCCAGCAGCTTAGGGACCGCCCAAGAGACCCAGTACTTC. This codes for CASSLGTAQETQYF.

This clonotype was seen more than once but under ten times. The rearrangement joins TRBV13 to TRBJ1-1; TRBD1 might be the D (5 bases). The ends were cut back, 0 bases at V and 3 bases at J, with 11 bases in the middle. The CDR3 sequence is 15 residues long. CDR1 is PRHDT, CDR2 FYEKMQ, per germline (reference sequence). CDR3 sequence reads: CASSLGSGDYTEAFF. The CDR3 nucleotides are TGTGCCAGCAGCTTAGGTTCGGGGGATTACACTGAAGCTTTCTTT.

The chain recombines TRBV12-3 or TRBV12-4 with TRBJ1-2; a weak D match, TRBD1 (5 bases). This CDR3 contains 16 residues. V was clipped by 7 bases and J by 4 bases, with 22 bases between them. CDR3: CASTPTGQGGVYGYTF. CDR3 DNA: TGTGCCAGCACCCCCACCGGCCAGGGAGGGGTCTATGGCTACACCTTC.

The chain combines TRBV5-1 with TRBJ2-5; D might be TRBD1 or TRBD2, each matching 5 bases. Germline lookup yields CDR1 SGHRS and CDR2 YFSETQ. The CDR3 runs 15 residues. V shed 5 bases and J shed 4 bases, with 18 bases lying between them. DNA for the CDR3: TGCGCCAGCAGATCGCCCCAGGGTGGAGGAGAGACCCAGTACTTC. Protein: CASRSPQGGGETQYF.

This clonotype has more than one count but fewer than ten. CDR3 in amino acids: CASSVEGYTEAFF. Here the CDR3 DNA reads TGTGCCAGCAGCGTAGAAGGTTACACTGAAGCTTTCTTT. The rearrangement joins TRBV9 to TRBJ1-1; D unclear. Germline-derived CDR1 and CDR2 are SGDLS and YYNGEE. Trimming left V 0 bases short and J 3 bases short, with 6 bases between. The CDR3 spans 13 residues.

The chain has TRBV30 and TRBJ2-1; the D gene is possibly TRBD2 (5 bases). From germline, CDR1 is GTSNPN and CDR2 SVGIG (reference sequence). Trimming took off 5 bases at V and 6 bases at J, with 11 bases between the two ends. There are 12 residues in the CDR3. CDR3: CAWRLAGNEQFF. Here the CDR3 DNA reads TGTGCCTGGCGCCTAGCCGGCAATGAGCAGTTCTTC.

The rearrangement links TRBV6-2 or TRBV6-3 to TRBJ2-1; unclear D gene. Germline lookup yields CDR1 MNHEY and CDR2 SVGEGT. The CDR3 runs to 12 residues. The germline V and J ends were trimmed by 0 bases and 13 bases, with 10 bases remaining between them. The CDR3 reads CASSYSVVSQFF. DNA for the CDR3: TGTGCCAGCAGTTACTCCGTAGTATCTCAGTTCTTC.

This clonotype was counted a few times. The gene calls are TRBV28 and TRBJ2-1, with 9 bases lining up with TRBD1. This CDR3 comprises 14 residues. Germline assignment: CDR1 MDHEN and CDR2 SYDVKM. The ends lost 3 bases at V and 16 bases at J; junction bases unmatched: 13. This CDR3 is CASSFRRDRAVEFF. DNA for the CDR3: TGTGCCAGCAGTTTCCGTCGGGACAGGGCAGTGGAATTCTTC.

The rearrangement joins TRBV20-1 to TRBJ1-2; D not resolved. V was pared by 7 bases and J by 1 base, with 7 bases between. CDR1 DFQATT and CDR2 SNEGSKA come from the germline V gene (reference sequence). CDR3 length: 11 amino acids. The CDR3 spells CSGGSNYGYTF. CDR3 nucleotide sequence: TGCAGTGGTGGCAGTAACTATGGCTACACCTTC.

This clonotype was detected many times. This chain uses TRBV11-2 with TRBJ1-2, with 7 bases fitting TRBD1. From germline, CDR1 is SGHAT and CDR2 FQNNGV. The junction had 1 base not matched to a gene; V was cut back by 3 bases and J by 0 bases. The CDR3 has 14 residues. This CDR3 is CASSFGTANYGYTF. CDR3 DNA: TGTGCCAGCAGCTTCGGGACAGCTAACTATGGCTACACCTTC.

V is TRBV6-2 or TRBV6-3 and J is TRBJ2-1; tentative D call: TRBD1 (5 bases). The length of the CDR3 is 15 residues. Between the trimmed V and J ends, which lost 4 bases and 4 bases, there was a span of 14 bases. In germline, CDR1 is MNHEY, CDR2 SVGEGT. Written as DNA, the CDR3 is TGTGCCAGCAGTTCCCAGGGCGTCCAGTACAATGAGCAGTTCTTC. The encoded protein is CASSSQGVQYNEQFF.

This clonotype was recorded many times. This chain uses TRBV5-1 with TRBJ2-1; perhaps TRBD1 as D (5 bases). The CDR3 is made up of 16 amino acids. Trimming removed 0 bases at V and 6 bases at J, with 16 bases between. CDR1 SGHRS and CDR2 YFSETQ come from the germline V gene. CDR3: CASSLAAAGKGNEQFF. CDR3 DNA: TGCGCCAGCAGCTTGGCCGCGGCAGGGAAAGGCAATGAGCAGTTCTTC.